The source of this T cell receptor beta chain is a study of blood T cell repertoires in COVID-19. Study context: Acute and convalescent COVID-19 samples came from the United States, Italy and Spain. The analysed material was cDNA or gDNA that came from T cells, B-cell-depleted T cells, or PBMCs.

Under the authors' procedure: Reference gene primer amplification yielded estimated nucleated cell counts. The method was immunoSEQ multiplex PCR; TCRdb's version includes in-frame clones alone and lacks a portion of them. V and J calls and clone size are as listed in that table; D and trimming were resolved from the DNA. The table shows under 250,000 clones, with 85% occurring only once. The CDR3 is 11 amino acids. Trimming took off 6 bases at V and 8 bases at J, with 10 bases between the two ends. The clonotype was recovered from a woman in her sixties or seventies with active or convalescent COVID-19. Sequenced: peripheral blood. V gene TRBV12-3 or TRBV12-4 combines with J gene TRBJ1-1; D call uncertain. The CDR3 protein is CASRITGEAFF. CDR3 sequence (DNA): TGTGCCAGCAGGATTACGGGAGAAGCTTTCTTT.